The present entry profiles one T cell receptor beta chain with its context. It was autoimmune disease history or systemic immunosuppression that excluded patients. This sample was included in a study of OX40 agonist ivuxolimab in advanced cancers. At the level of the study: The patients received agonistic anti-OX40 (CD134) antibody ivuxolimab. The patients received ivuxolimab by intravenous route every 2 weeks at 0.01 to 10 mg/kg. Earlier treatment with anti-PD-1, anti-PD-L1 or anti-CTLA-4 was permitted, and roughly 42% had received some.

TCRdb's copy holds only in-frame clones and misses some; the assay was immunoSEQ multiplex PCR. The sample carries about 85,000 clones, around 86% recorded once. Trimming removed 0 bases from V and 4 bases from J, with 12 bases in between. CDR1 is SGHVS, CDR2 FQNEAQ, per germline. The CDR3 is 15 residues long. This TCR was recovered from an adult with an advanced solid tumor such as melanoma, head and neck, liver or kidney cancer. The J gene is TRBJ1-2, the V gene TRBV7-8; D is undetermined. The sequenced sample was CD4+ or CD8+ T cells sorted from blood, obtained in a trial of the OX40 agonist ivuxolimab. This CDR3 is CASSLAPDRIYGYTF. CDR3 nucleotides: TGTGCCAGCAGCTTAGCCCCGGACCGGATCTATGGCTACACCTTC.